The T cell receptor (beta chain) under discussion was sequenced for a study of cytomegalovirus exposure and HLA in healthy donors. Study findings and constraints: Investigators reported some 150 TCR beta chains as tied to cytomegalovirus. Across donors, most TCRs were seen rarely, yet some public ones were widespread. The classifier reportedly diagnosed cytomegalovirus status with high specificity and sensitivity.

This clone was observed once. Antigen: not known. The CDR3 covers 14 residues. CDR1 and CDR2 (germline): SGHRS, YFSETQ. Trimming cost V 0 bases and J 1 base, with 8 bases left between them. Assay: immunoSEQ multiplex PCR; the TCRdb copy retains only in-frame clones and omits some. The repertoire includes approximately 150,000 clones, roughly 91% of them detected once, and around 3.2% sits in the top ten. The clonotype comes from a woman aged 18-29 years in good health and CMV-seropositive. The specimen was PBMCs. The chain employs TRBV5-1 and TRBJ2-7, with TRBD1 as a possible D gene (5 bases). The CDR3 coding sequence is TGCGCCAGCAGCTTGGCCGACAGTTCCTACGAGCAGTACTTC. Amino acids: CASSLADSSYEQYF.